The entry that follows covers one T cell receptor (beta chain) sequence. Treatment defined: randomized to nivolumab then ipilimumab (arm A) or the reverse (arm B). The entry originates in a study of sequential checkpoint blockade in melanoma. CDR1 and CDR2 (germline): SEHNR, FQNEAQ (reference sequence). CDR3 length: 14 residues. The V and J ends lost 5 bases and 4 bases respectively, with 11 bases between them. Profiling relied on immunoSEQ multiplex PCR, and the TCRdb table lists in-frame clones only, not all of them. Here the sample spans about 22,000 clones, around 65% being singletons. The TCR originated in a human donor with melanoma. This sequence joins TRBV7-9 and TRBJ1-4, with a possible D match to TRBD1 (5 bases). The sample here was CD8+ T cells sorted from blood (inferred from file names), taken from a patient given nivolumab and ipilimumab in sequence. The DNA for the CDR3 is TGTGCCAGCAGCCGAACAGGTCATAATGAAAAACTGTTTTTT. Protein product: CASSRTGHNEKLFF. Looking up the rest from reference TRBV7-9 and TRBJ1-4 gives the full variable domain: DTGVSQNPRHKITKRGQNVTFRCDPISEHNRLYWYRQTLGQGPEFLTYFQNEAQLEKSRLLSDRFSAERPKGSFSTLEIQRTEQGDSAMYLCASSRTGHNEKLFFGSGTQLSVL.